Below are 14 T cell receptor beta chains sequenced from a single sample in a study of cytomegalovirus exposure and HLA in healthy donors. This PCR relied on a set of 60 Vbeta primers and 13 Jbeta primers. TCRdb's copy holds only in-frame clones and misses some; the assay was immunoSEQ multiplex PCR. Of 100,000 to 150,000 clones listed, around 81% are singletons. The source material was PBMCs. These receptors all stem from a female donor in good health and CMV-seronegative.

The chain couples TRBV6-1 to TRBJ2-3, with 9 bases identical to TRBD1. V gave up 4 bases and J gave up 3 bases; unmatched junction bases: 2. Per germline, CDR1 MNHNS and CDR2 SASEGT. CDR3 size: 14 residues. The CDR3 sequence: CASSGQGETDTQYF. The CDR3 DNA reads TGTGCCAGCAGTGGACAGGGGGAAACAGATACGCAGTATTTT.

V gene TRBV7-2 combines with J gene TRBJ1-4, with TRBD1 matching over 7 bases. V shed 5 bases and J 12 bases; nucleotides not matched to a gene: 9. The CDR3 has 13 amino acids. Germline V gene lookup returns CDR1 SGHTA and CDR2 FQGNSA. The CDR3 loop reads CASSPRQGLELFF. The CDR3 DNA reads TGTGCCAGCAGCCCTCGACAGGGTTTGGAACTGTTTTTT.

The CDR3, as DNA: TGCGCCAGCAGGCCCGGTCTCTTAGGGGGGAACACTGAAGCTTTCTTT. As protein: CASRPGLLGGNTEAFF. This rearrangement joins TRBV5-1 to TRBJ1-1; possibly TRBD1 for D (6 bases). The CDR3 totals 16 residues. CDR1 is SGHRS and CDR2 is YFSETQ in the germline V gene. Trimming removed 5 bases at V and 1 base at J, with 18 bases between.

The rearrangement uses TRBV10-3 and TRBJ2-3; TRBD1 matches at 7 bases. Trimming removed 3 bases from V and 2 bases from J; junction bases left unmatched: 5. The CDR3 spans 15 residues. From germline, CDR1 is ENHRY and CDR2 SYGVKD. The CDR3 coding sequence is TGTGCCATCAGTGACCGACAGGGTCCCACAGATACGCAGTATTTT. It codes for CAISDRQGPTDTQYF.

This clone has a handful of counts. This rearrangement joins TRBV27 to TRBJ2-1; D is perhaps TRBD1 (6 bases). V was pared by 7 bases and J by 6 bases, with 22 bases between. There are 16 residues in the CDR3. The germline CDR1 and CDR2 sequences are MNHEY and SMNVEV (reference sequence). This chain's CDR3 is CASTRIKLQGINEQFF. DNA of the CDR3: TGTGCCAGCACCAGAATTAAACTACAGGGAATCAATGAGCAGTTCTTC.

This clone occurred a few times. The gene calls are TRBV19 and TRBJ2-1, with 11 bases matching TRBD2. Losses at the gene ends were 7 bases for V and 3 bases for J; bases not matched to a gene: 5. Per germline, CDR1 LNHDA and CDR2 SQIVND (reference sequence). This CDR3 spans 15 amino acids. CDR3 sequence reads: CASTPTSGVYNEQFF. The CDR3 nucleotides are TGTGCCAGTACCCCGACTAGCGGGGTCTACAATGAGCAGTTCTTC.

V is TRBV28 and J is TRBJ1-1; TRBD1 agrees at 7 bases. The CDR3 extends over 15 amino acids. The trim removed 4 bases at V and 5 bases at J, leaving 10 bases unmatched. Germline values: CDR1 MDHEN, CDR2 SYDVKM. CDR3 sequence reads: CASSSAGGIGTEAFF. CDR3 nucleotides: TGTGCCAGCAGTTCGGCAGGGGGAATTGGGACTGAAGCTTTCTTT.

The chain is built from TRBV7-8 and TRBJ2-2; the match to TRBD2 covers 11 bases. The CDR3 contains 14 residues. CDR1 SGHVS and CDR2 FQNEAQ come from the germline V gene. V shed 5 bases, J shed 8 bases, and the junction held 4 bases outside the gene matches. The CDR3 protein is CASSHRTSGGELFF. Written as DNA, the CDR3 is TGTGCCAGCAGCCATCGGACTAGCGGGGGGGAGCTGTTTTTT.

The chain recombines TRBV6-5 with TRBJ1-5; a possible D gene is TRBD1 (5 bases). V was pared by 0 bases and J by 1 base, with 7 bases between. Germline V gives CDR1 MNHEY, CDR2 SVGAGI. The CDR3 totals 15 residues. In DNA, the CDR3 is TGTGCCAGCAGTTACTCGCGGGGGAGCAATCAGCCCCAGCATTTT. Protein product: CASSYSRGSNQPQHF.

This chain uses TRBV19 with TRBJ2-3, with D unresolved. The germline gives CDR1 LNHDA, CDR2 SQIVND (reference sequence). CDR3 length: 12 amino acids. The V end lost 8 bases, the J end lost 5 bases, and 11 bases lay between the germline ends. Here the CDR3 DNA reads TGTGCCAGTGCGGTCGACGGAGATACGCAGTATTTT. This encodes CASAVDGDTQYF.

This chain connects TRBV9 to TRBJ2-1; 11 nucleotides agree with TRBD2. The CDR3 is 17 residues long. Unmatched junction bases numbered 3, after V lost 0 bases and J lost 1 base. Per the germline V gene, CDR1 is SGDLS and CDR2 is YYNGEE. This CDR3 is CASSVGLAGSSYNEQFF. The DNA of the CDR3 is TGTGCCAGCAGCGTAGGACTAGCGGGAAGTTCCTACAATGAGCAGTTCTTC.

This chain uses TRBV30 with TRBJ2-2, with TRBD1 as a possible D gene (6 bases). The CDR3 spans 15 residues. Trimming shortened V by 7 bases and J by 4 bases, and 19 bases separated the two germline ends. Per the germline V gene, CDR1 is GTSNPN and CDR2 is SVGIG (reference sequence). CDR3 loop: CALARTVTSTGELFF. The CDR3 DNA follows: TGTGCCTTGGCCAGGACAGTAACCTCCACCGGGGAGCTGTTTTTT.

This chain connects TRBV4-2 to TRBJ2-3; 8 bases map to TRBD2. J lost 2 bases, V lost 0 bases, and 13 bases had no gene match. The CDR3 totals 19 residues. Germline V gene lookup returns CDR1 LGHNA and CDR2 YNFKEQ. The CDR3 here is CASSQDRGLGPLFTDTQYF. Written as DNA, the CDR3 is TGTGCCAGCAGCCAAGATAGGGGACTAGGGCCTCTCTTCACAGATACGCAGTATTTT.

This clone has a handful of counts. The chain is built from TRBV27 and TRBJ2-1; D gene uncertain. This CDR3 spans 14 amino acids. CDR1 and CDR2 (germline): MNHEY, SMNVEV (reference sequence). V was clipped by 5 bases and J by 7 bases, with 15 bases between them. The chain's CDR3 is CASSPPAVPNEQFF. The DNA for the CDR3 is TGTGCCAGCAGTCCGCCTGCGGTCCCGAATGAGCAGTTCTTC.